The clone carrying this T cell receptor beta chain was found a few times. The data were taken from a study of blood T cells in healthy people across ages. Study details: Capturing about one barcoded beta molecule per two T cells was achieved by template switching.

The authors ran a second PCR of about 6 to 11 cycles using a sample-barcoded 5' primer and a J-beta primer mix. In TCRdb, the 5' RACE reads were re-called with MiXCR into one record per CDR3 protein. Of approximately 780,000 distinct CDR3 sequences in the sample, about a quarter were seen once. Another study also made use of these data, one on T cells of mothers and their children.

This receptor was identified in a boy aged 10-17 years in good health. Sequenced sample: blood.

The chain's CDR3 is CSARGPGLYQETQYF. CDR3 coding DNA: TGCAGTGCTAGGGGCCCAGGATTATACCAAGAGACCCAGTACTTC. The chain couples TRBV20-1 to TRBJ2-5; D ambiguous. The CDR3 contains 15 residues. Trimming stripped 3 bases from V and 0 bases from J, with 14 bases between. Germline CDR1 DFQATT, CDR2 SNEGSKA (reference sequence).